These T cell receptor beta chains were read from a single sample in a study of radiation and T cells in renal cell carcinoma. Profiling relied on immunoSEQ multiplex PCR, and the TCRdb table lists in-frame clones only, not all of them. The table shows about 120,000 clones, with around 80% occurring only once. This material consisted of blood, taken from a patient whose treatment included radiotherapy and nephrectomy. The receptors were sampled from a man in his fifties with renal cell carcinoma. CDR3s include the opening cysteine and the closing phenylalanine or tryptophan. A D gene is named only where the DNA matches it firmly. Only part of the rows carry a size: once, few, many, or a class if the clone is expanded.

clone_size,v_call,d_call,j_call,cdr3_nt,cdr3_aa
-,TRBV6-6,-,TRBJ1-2,TGTGCCGGGGCGGAGACAAGTCCGAACTATGGCTACACCTTC,CAGAETSPNYGYTF
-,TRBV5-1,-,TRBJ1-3,TGCGCCAGCAGAGGGGGGGCTGGAAACACCATATATTTT,CASRGGAGNTIYF
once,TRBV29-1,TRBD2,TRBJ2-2,TGCAGCGTGAGGACTAGCGGGGGGCACACCGGGGAGCTGTTTTTT,CSVRTSGGHTGELFF
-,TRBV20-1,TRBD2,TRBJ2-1,TGCAGTGCTTCTACGTCGGGGAGGGGATTCTTC,CSASTSGRGFF
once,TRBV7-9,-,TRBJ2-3,TGTGCCAGCAGCTTAGATGGATATTCAGATACGCAGTATTTT,CASSLDGYSDTQYF
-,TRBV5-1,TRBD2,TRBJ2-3,TGCGCCAGCAGACAAGGGACTAGCGGAAGCACAGATACGCAGTATTTT,CASRQGTSGSTDTQYF
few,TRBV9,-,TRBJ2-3,TGTGCCAGCAGCGTAGAAAGGTTATCAGATACGCAGTATTTT,CASSVERLSDTQYF
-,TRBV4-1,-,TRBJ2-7,TGCGCCAGCAGCCAAGATCGGCACGAGCAGTACTTC,CASSQDRHEQYF
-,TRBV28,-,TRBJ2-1,TGTGCCAGCAAGGCCAGCGGTGAGCAGTTCTTC,CASKASGEQFF
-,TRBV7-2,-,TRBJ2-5,TGTGCCAGCAGCGAGCCGCGAGAGACCCAGTACTTC,CASSEPRETQYF
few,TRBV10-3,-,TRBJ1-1,TGTGCCATCAGTGTTCAGGAGAACACTGAAGCTTTCTTT,CAISVQENTEAFF
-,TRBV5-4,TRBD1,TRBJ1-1,TGTGCCAGCAGCTTGGACAGGACAGGGACTGAAGCTTTCTTT,CASSLDRTGTEAFF
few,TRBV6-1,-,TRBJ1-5,TGTGCCAGCAGTGACACAGGGCTATGGAATCAGCCCCAGCATTTT,CASSDTGLWNQPQHF
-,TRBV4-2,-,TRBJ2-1,TGTGCCAGCAGCCAAGGAAATGAGCAGTTCTTC,CASSQGNEQFF
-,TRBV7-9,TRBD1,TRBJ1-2,TGTGCCAGCAGCTTAGCCAGACAGGGGGCTGGCTACACCTTC,CASSLARQGAGYTF
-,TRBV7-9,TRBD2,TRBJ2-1,TGTGCCAGCAGCCAAGGGGGACTAGCGTCAAACAATGAGCAGTTCTTC,CASSQGGLASNNEQFF